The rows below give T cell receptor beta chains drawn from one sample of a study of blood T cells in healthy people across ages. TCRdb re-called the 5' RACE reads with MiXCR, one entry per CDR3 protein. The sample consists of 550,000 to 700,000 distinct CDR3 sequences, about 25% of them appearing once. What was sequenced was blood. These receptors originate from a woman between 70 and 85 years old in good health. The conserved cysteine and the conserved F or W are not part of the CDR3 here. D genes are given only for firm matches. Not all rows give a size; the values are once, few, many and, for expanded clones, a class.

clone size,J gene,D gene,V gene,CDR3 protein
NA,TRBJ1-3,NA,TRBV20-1,SASDSNSGNTIY
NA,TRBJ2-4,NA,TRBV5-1,ASSRQAVDIAKNIQY
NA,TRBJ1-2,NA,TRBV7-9,ASSLKVGQNYGYT
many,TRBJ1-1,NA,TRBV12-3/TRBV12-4,ASSFGRDTEAF
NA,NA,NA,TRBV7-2,ASALMGGSYEQY
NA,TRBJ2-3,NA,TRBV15,ATSRGERYQY
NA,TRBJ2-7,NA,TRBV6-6,ASSYSYVEQY
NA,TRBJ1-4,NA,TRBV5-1,ASSFQAGAGYEKLF
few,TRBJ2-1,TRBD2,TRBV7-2,ASSLVALAGGIEQF
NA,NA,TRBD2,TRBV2,ASSEYSGGRKTQY
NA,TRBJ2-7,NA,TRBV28,ASSFVYEQY
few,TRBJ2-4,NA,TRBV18,ASSAQGGVAKNIQY
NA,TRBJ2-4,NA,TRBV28,ASSLRFSHIQY
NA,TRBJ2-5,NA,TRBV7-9,ASSRGLNQETQY
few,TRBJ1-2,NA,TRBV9,ASRTRYGYT
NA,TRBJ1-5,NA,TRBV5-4,ASSTDSQPQH
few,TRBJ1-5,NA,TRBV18,ASSPVTSYSNQPQH